A selection of T cell receptor beta chains follows, all from one sample in a study of T cells after posttransplantation cyclophosphamide. Method: immunoSEQ multiplex PCR; TCRdb's copy keeps in-frame clones and lacks some. Of roughly 20,000 clones listed, 70% to 80% are singletons. Sequencing was performed on PBMCs, taken after an allogeneic stem cell transplant with post-transplant cyclophosphamide. Source of these receptors: a male patient between 25 and 40 years old who received an allogeneic stem cell transplant from a related donor, was CMV-positive, and had acute GVHD only. Some T cells may be the graft donor's. The CDR3 runs from the conserved cysteine through the conserved F or W. D genes are given only for firm matches. Clone sizes are given selectively: once, few, many, or a class where the clone is expanded.

>TRBJ1-4|TRBD1|-|TRBV2
CASSDGTVLEKLFF
TGTGCCAGCAGCGACGGGACAGTTCTTGAAAAACTGTTTTTT
>TRBJ1-2|-|few|TRBV7-9
CASSSRRGSRYGYTF
TGTGCCAGCAGCTCCCGCCGGGGGTCTCGCTATGGCTACACCTTC
>TRBJ1-4|-|-|TRBV18
CASSPQQGTEKLFF
TGTGCCAGCTCACCACAGCAGGGTACGGAAAAACTGTTTTTT
>TRBJ1-4|-|few|TRBV5-6
CASSLQRAYDKLFF
TGTGCCAGCAGCCTACAGAGGGCATATGACAAACTGTTTTTT
>TRBJ1-1|-|-|TRBV9
CASSVGAGPAEAFF
TGTGCCAGCAGCGTAGGGGCAGGGCCCGCTGAAGCTTTCTTT
>TRBJ1-6|TRBD1|-|TRBV5-8
CASSMGQGTSPLHF
TGTGCCAGCAGCATGGGACAGGGGACTTCACCCCTCCACTTT
>TRBJ2-7|-|-|TRBV27
CASSPRGVSSYEQYF
TGTGCCAGCAGCCCCCGAGGAGTATCCTCCTACGAGCAGTACTTC
>TRBJ2-5|-|-|TRBV7-7
CASSLAPGTPQETQYF
TGTGCCAGCAGCTTAGCGCCAGGGACTCCGCAAGAGACCCAGTACTTC
>TRBJ2-7|TRBD2|-|TRBV11-2
CASSPQVWGGEQYF
TGTGCCAGCAGCCCTCAAGTCTGGGGAGGGGAGCAGTACTTC
>TRBJ1-1|-|-|TRBV10-1
CASSDSGELNTEAFF
TGCGCCAGCAGCGACTCAGGGGAATTAAACACTGAAGCTTTCTTT
>TRBJ1-6|-|few|TRBV6-5
CASRLLRSPLHF
TGTGCCAGCAGATTACTGAGGTCACCCCTCCACTTT
>TRBJ1-5|TRBD1|-|TRBV10-3
CAISESDRTQPQHF
TGTGCCATCAGTGAGTCGGACAGGACCCAGCCCCAGCATTTT
>TRBJ2-7|-|-|TRBV5-1
CASSLGPGYEQYF
TGCGCCAGCAGCCTGGGGCCGGGATACGAGCAGTACTTC
>TRBJ1-4|TRBD1|-|TRBV11-2
CASSLGTASEKLFF
TGTGCCAGCAGCCTAGGGACAGCTTCGGAAAAACTGTTTTTT
>TRBJ1-1|TRBD1|-|TRBV14
CASSQELTGTEAFF
TGTGCCAGCAGCCAAGAGTTGACAGGGACTGAAGCTTTCTTT
>TRBJ2-3|TRBD2|-|TRBV15
CATSRRTSGGVGTDTQYF
TGTGCCACCAGCAGAAGGACTAGCGGGGGAGTGGGAACAGATACGCAGTATTTT
>TRBJ2-2|-|-|TRBV11-3
CASSLNTILANTGELFF
TGTGCCAGCAGCTTGAACACAATCCTCGCGAACACCGGGGAGCTGTTTTTT
>TRBJ1-2|TRBD1|-|TRBV28
CASRRTGVYGYTF
TGTGCCAGCCGCCGGACAGGGGTCTATGGCTACACCTTC
>TRBJ1-1|TRBD1|-|TRBV10-3
CAISESTGGLGEAFF
TGTGCCATCAGTGAGTCGACAGGGGGATTGGGTGAAGCTTTCTTT
>TRBJ1-2|TRBD1|-|TRBV7-2
CASSPGQASYGYTF
TGTGCCAGCAGCCCCGGACAGGCCAGCTATGGCTACACCTTC
>TRBJ2-5|-|-|TRBV7-9
CASSFWQVNQETQYF
TGTGCCAGCAGCTTCTGGCAGGTCAACCAAGAGACCCAGTACTTC